The T cell receptor beta chain described here comes from a study of cytomegalovirus exposure and HLA in healthy donors (dated by TCRdb to between 2016 and 2019). Notes on the research overall: An earlier analysis of approximately 640 of the donors reported 250 to 300 Gb of sequence data and around 110 million unique TCR beta sequences from about 179 million T cells. In an earlier analysis of roughly 580 of the donors, high-throughput TCR beta sequencing was used to judge whether each TCR beta V gene segment behaved as functional or pseudogenic. In addition to the first cohort of 650 to 800 subjects, a separate validation cohort of approximately 120 different subjects was used. Donor age, sex, ethnicity and CMV serostatus were compiled together with the repertoire data. Typing coverage differed by locus: A, B, C, DRB1 and DQB1 were typed in roughly 620-630 donors, DQA1 in 500 to 550, DPA1 in 600 to 610, and DPB1 in 450 to 490. Of the roughly 400 genotyped donors, around 81% fell in the genetic ancestry cluster associated with self-reported Caucasian donors. HLA typing included class I and class II loci at four-digit resolution. Every discovery cohort repertoire had been produced on one sequencing platform. Genome-wide SNP genotypes for about 55% of the 666 donors were used in a later genetic analysis, which treated that subset as a discovery cohort. The aim of the study was to test whether cataloging public T cell receptors could identify signatures of past pathogen exposure. Several DR-DQ haplotypes were treated as single units for association and clustering because of strong linkage in the cohort. An early release that covered fewer than 800 HLA-typed donors contained around 330 gigabases of sequencing data and 85 million to 100 million unique TCR sequences. To predict cytomegalovirus infection status, the study combined high-throughput TCR immunosequencing, statistical association of individual TCRs with disease status, and machine learning. The study used immunosequencing to profile the T cell repertoires of more than 650 subjects and linked those repertoires to cytomegalovirus serostatus. Among roughly 400 genotyped donors of the cohort, an average of roughly 230,000 unique TCR beta nucleotide sequences was sequenced per donor, of which 15% to 20% were non-productive. In the later analysis, no new phenotypic data were used to find candidate immune exposures; instead, reliance was placed on TCR beta sequences and their occurrence across donors. A later analysis re-examined previously published TCR beta repertoires from more than 550 donors and added high-resolution HLA genotyping to investigate patterns of TCR occurrence. The study at large found these results: In a later analysis, the rate of TCR association differed among HLA loci, with DRB1 alleles having the most associated TCRs and HLA-C alleles having the fewest. In a later analysis, around 17,000 TCR beta sequences were associated with specific HLA alleles at a false discovery rate of 0.05. An association between a missense DCLRE1C variant and V-gene and J-gene trimming of TCR beta chains was found in a later genetic analysis and replicated in an independent cohort. In a later analysis, several top co-occurrence clusters were reported to appear linked to parvovirus B19, influenza, CMV and Epstein-Barr virus. The study gave a list of more than 150 TCR beta chains associated with cytomegalovirus. A later analysis found that most CMV-associated TCR beta chains appeared HLA-restricted, with HLA associations seemingly driven largely by CMV exposure. In an earlier analysis of some 550 of the donors, most TCR beta V segments were observed in productive rearrangements about 90% or about 30% of the time, broadly matching IMGT annotations. The authors suggested that the approach could potentially be extended to other disease states and immunological phenotypes. The only immune exposure information available for the cohort was CMV serostatus. Because counts were too low, around 17 rarely observed V segments, including chromosome 9 orphons, were left out of the earlier analysis of 500 to 650 of the donors. Because some donors lacked HLA typing at each locus, the association tests relied only on the typed subset. A further reported finding was that TCR beta sequences accurately predicted the HLA-A and HLA-B alleles for most subjects in the first cohort. Only TCR beta chains were sequenced in this cohort, and the absence of alpha or paired-chain data limited detectable features. While some public TCRs were present in many individuals, most TCR sequences turned up only very rarely across donors. Three of the identified cytomegalovirus-associated TCR beta chains were confirmed in vitro to be specific for cytomegalovirus antigens. The sequencing pipeline was judged likely to have produced a cluster of highly shared sequence variants as a technical artifact. A later genetic analysis reported fewer N-insertions in productive TCRs among donors in an Asian-associated ancestry cluster than the 666-donor mean. Cytomegalovirus status was reported to be diagnosed by the classifier with high specificity and sensitivity in both the original and validation cohorts. A later analysis found that HLA-associated TCR beta chains were more clonally expanded and had lower generation probabilities than equally common non-associated chains. When HLA alleles, especially DR and DQ, strongly co-occurred, attributing TCR associations to individual alleles was difficult. The presence/absence analyses assumed that sequencing depth was roughly uniform across donors, and that assumption may not be true. Linkage disequilibrium might explain the correlated functional status among segregating V segments, but an unknown experimental factor could not be ruled out.

The cohort comprised 550 to 700 healthy bone marrow donors. At the time of sampling, every cohort member was nominally healthy, though immune exposures that went unrecorded were likely present. The donor tested CMV seropositive, placing the donor among the approximately 290 seropositive members of the cohort. Every donor gave a peripheral blood sample, and the peripheral blood mononuclear cells from that sample were used for TCR beta sequencing. The Qiagen DNeasy Blood Extraction Kit was used to extract genomic DNA from the blood cell samples. Preparation of the library involved the immunoSEQ multiplex PCR assay. For the multiplex PCR, a mixture combining 60 forward primers for TCR Vbeta segments and 13 reverse primers for TCR Jbeta segments was used. Amplification of the CDR3 region of rearranged TCR beta genes was performed with a multiplex PCR assay on genomic DNA. Amplified TCR beta libraries were sequenced as 87-base-pair reads on the Illumina HiSeq System. For the original study's pipeline: A later analysis counted 75 million to 100 million unique TCR beta chains across the 640 or so repertoires, and 10 million to 12 million of these chains were shared by at least two donors. A nearest-neighbor algorithm error-corrected the raw reads and collapsed the reads into unique sequences, merging closely related sequences to remove PCR and sequencing errors. CDR3 sequences were aligned to IMGT reference sequences to assign V, D and J gene segments. For a sequence to be retained, a match of at least six nucleotides to both a V gene segment and a J gene segment was required. A rearrangement was called productive if the CDR3 had no stop codons and remained in frame with V and J, and every other rearrangement was called non-productive. Following IMGT convention, CDR3 was defined as the stretch from the second conserved V-encoded cysteine up to the conserved J-encoded phenylalanine. The earlier analysis of a few hundred of the donors excluded sequences that lacked an unambiguous match to a single V gene segment. In an earlier analysis of approximately 590 of the donors, V segments were called functional above 56.7% productive rearrangements and were called segregating when the between-donor standard deviation exceeded 5%. A statistical classification framework was built to diagnose cytomegalovirus status from the catalog of TCR beta chain sequences. A later analysis assigned V and J genes by comparing TCR nucleotide sequences with IMGT/GENE-DB human TR gene sequences. A later analysis assigned CDR3 sequences and most-parsimonious VDJ recombination scenarios with the TCRdist pipeline. In a later analysis, every TCR beta chain was defined by the combination of its CDR3 amino acid sequence and its V-gene family, and reads without a unique V-gene family were dropped. In a later analysis, a few hundred highly shared, low-generation-probability nucleotide sequences were removed to address suspected cross-contamination and a sequencing artifact. A later analysis calculated a clonal expansion index for each public chain from normalized within-repertoire ranks of inferred template counts. In a later analysis, generation probabilities were computed using a VDJ recombination model fitted to out-of-frame rearrangements, and the results were checked against IGoR. Hypergeometric tests were used in a later analysis to score TCR-TCR, TCR-HLA and TCR-CMV co-occurrence, with a repertoire-size bias correction applied to the TCR pairs. A later analysis estimated false discovery rates by permuting HLA or CMV assignments 20 times. In a later analysis, co-occurring TCRs were grouped using DBSCAN, and TCRdist sequence similarity was added for clustering within HLA-allele-positive subsets. Repertoires with fewer than 30,000 or more than 120,000 public chains were left out of co-occurrence clustering, as were about five repertoires with anomalous nucleotide sharing. Sourced from immuneACCESS, this table was stored by TCRdb with only in-frame sequences that have V and J called. A share of the clones is absent; for the studies checked, an unresolved V gene accounts for under half, and the remainder has no known explanation. V and J calls and clone size are those listed in that table; D and trimming were worked out from the DNA. The sample has about 150,000 clones on record, roughly 63% of them singletons. Approximately 6.5% of the sample is taken by the ten largest.

To note about this clone: Its specific antigen is unknown. Base qualities are not recorded, but no much larger clone differs from it by a single base.

This receptor was identified in a woman aged 55-70 years in good health and CMV-seropositive. The source material was PBMCs.

The encoded CDR3 is CASSEFGTGGYKTEAFF. The nucleotides are TGTGCCAGCAGTGAATTTGGGACGGGGGGTTACAAAACTGAAGCTTTCTTT. The receptor chain draws on TRBV25-1 and TRBJ1-1, and possibly TRBD1, on 5 matching bases. For CDR1 and CDR2, the germline V gene lists MGHDK and SYGVNS. V lost 1 base and J lost 5 bases; the stretch between them is 20 bases long. Taken from cysteine to phenylalanine, the CDR3 has 17 residues. Just the 51-base CDR3 DNA is kept, in frame starting at base 1.